A single sample gave rise to the 18 T cell receptor beta chains below, sequenced in a study of CD8+CD57+ T cells in acquired aplastic anemia. Genomic DNA templated the TCR beta VDJ and CDR3 profiling. TCRdb ran MiXCR on the reads and lists one entry per CDR3 protein. This sample has about 120,000 distinct CDR3 sequences; under 65% occur once, and the top ten carry around 27%. In patients chosen for sequencing, flow cytometry had shown CD8+CD57+ cell expansion. Sample: sorted CD4+, CD8+, or CD8+CD57+ T cells (not recorded which) from PBMCs. These receptors all stem from a human donor with aplastic anemia.

The V gene is TRBV20-1, the J gene TRBJ2-7; no definite D call. Between the trimmed V and J ends, which lost 0 bases and 5 bases, there was a span of 14 bases. The CDR3 length is 14 residues. Germline V CDR1 and CDR2: DFQATT, SNEGSKA (reference sequence). The CDR3 nucleotides are TGCAGTGCTAGAGAGGGCGGTCCTCGGGACGAGCAGTACTTC. It specifies CSAREGGPRDEQYF.

This sequence joins TRBV19 and TRBJ2-1; D is perhaps TRBD1 or TRBD2 (5 bases each). Trimming removed 6 bases from V and 8 bases from J, with 17 bases in between. The germline gives CDR1 LNHDA, CDR2 SQIVND (reference sequence). The CDR3 covers 14 residues. CDR3 residues: CASRWSPRGDEQFF. The CDR3 nucleotides are TGTGCCAGTAGATGGAGTCCCCGGGGCGATGAGCAGTTCTTC.

The V and J genes are TRBV3-1 and TRBJ1-1; no clear D gene. Trimming shortened V by 2 bases and J by 7 bases, and 5 bases separated the two germline ends. The V gene's germline CDR1 is LGHDT and CDR2 YNNKEL (reference sequence). CDR3 length equals 11 residues. As DNA, the CDR3 is TGTGCCAGCAGCCAACGGGGTGAAGCTTTCTTT. This gives the protein CASSQRGEAFF.

The chain recombines TRBV29-1 with TRBJ1-2, with a possible D match to TRBD1 (6 bases). The CDR3 extends over 14 amino acids. Germline-derived CDR1 and CDR2 are SQVTM and ANQGSEA. Deletions cut 3 bases from V and 4 bases from J, with 15 bases between. CDR3 protein: CSVDVGRGGYGYTF. The CDR3 nucleotides read TGCAGCGTTGACGTGGGCAGGGGAGGCTATGGCTACACCTTC.

This rearrangement joins TRBV25-1 to TRBJ1-3, with D uncertain. Germline V lookup: CDR1 MGHDK, CDR2 SYGVNS. Trimming shortened V by 9 bases and J by 0 bases, and 12 bases separated the two germline ends. The length of the CDR3 is 14 residues. The CDR3 DNA reads TGTGCCAGTAGCGACACCACCTCTGGAAACACCATATATTTT. Translated, it gives CASSDTTSGNTIYF.

The chain joins TRBV7-8 to TRBJ2-7; D remains ambiguous. CDR1 is SGHVS, CDR2 FQNEAQ, per germline. The CDR3 is 13 amino acids. V lost 5 bases and J lost 4, with 12 bases in between. The CDR3 region has the DNA TGTGCCAGCAGCCCACGCCTTCTTTACGAGCAGTACTTC. Protein product: CASSPRLLYEQYF.

There are a few counts of this clonotype. The chain recombines TRBV7-2 with TRBJ2-3; D perhaps matches TRBD2 (5 bases). This CDR3 has 14 residues. Trimming pared 3 bases from V and 5 bases from J, leaving 12 bases between. Germline CDR1 reads SGHTA; CDR2 reads FQGNSA. CDR3: CASSFGMVGDTQYF. The CDR3 DNA reads TGTGCCAGCAGCTTCGGGATGGTGGGAGATACGCAGTATTTT.

This chain links TRBV9 with TRBJ2-3; 16 bases align to TRBD2. The J segment lost 5 bases and the V segment lost 3 bases, leaving 9 bases of the junction unmatched. Germline CDR1 reads SGDLS; CDR2 reads YYNGEE. The CDR3 covers 18 residues. Here the CDR3 reads CASSDHPGTSGGGDTQYF. CDR3 DNA sequence: TGTGCCAGCAGCGACCACCCCGGGACTAGCGGGGGGGGAGATACGCAGTATTTT.

The V call is TRBV20-1, the J call TRBJ2-5; 9 bases fit TRBD2. V lost 0 bases and J lost 2; bases outside the gene matches: 16. Germline CDR1 reads DFQATT; CDR2 reads SNEGSKA (reference sequence). This CDR3 is 19 amino acids long. The DNA for the CDR3 is TGCAGTGCTAGAGATTTCGTTCCCTCCGCTAGCGGGATTCAAGAGACCCAGTACTTC. Its translation is CSARDFVPSASGIQETQYF.

About this clonotype: A read error may produce the germline difference seen at one junction end. The chain is built from TRBV10-3 and TRBJ2-7, with 9 bases lining up with TRBD1. Germline lookup yields CDR1 ENHRY and CDR2 SYGVKD. The CDR3 covers 15 residues. CDR3 region: CASSLPGTGSYEQYF. The CDR3 nucleotides are TGTGCCAGCAGTCTCCCCGGGACAGGGTCCTACGAGCAGTACTTC.

The rearrangement joins TRBV7-8 to TRBJ2-7; TRBD1 might be the D (5 bases). Germline V lookup: CDR1 SGHVS, CDR2 FQNEAQ. CDR3 length: 15 residues. V was clipped by 1 base and J by 3 bases, with 13 bases between them. The CDR3 loop reads CASSLGGSEFYEQYF. As DNA, the CDR3 is TGTGCCAGCAGCTTAGGGGGCAGTGAATTCTACGAGCAGTACTTC.

This rearrangement joins TRBV19 to TRBJ2-1; D may match TRBD1 or TRBD2 (5 bases each). The germline gives CDR1 LNHDA, CDR2 SQIVND (reference sequence). Trimming took off 0 bases at V and 8 bases at J, with 8 bases between the two ends. The CDR3 is 13 residues long. The CDR3 loop is CASSIDRGDEQFF. The CDR3, as DNA: TGTGCCAGTAGTATAGATAGAGGGGATGAGCAGTTCTTC. Full variable domain (missing parts from reference TRBV19 and TRBJ2-1): DGGITQSPKYLFRKEGQNVTLSCEQNLNHDAMYWYRQDPGQGLRLIYYSQIVNDFQKGDIAEGYSVSREKKESFPLTVTSAQKNPTAFYLCASSIDRGDEQFFGPGTRLTVL.

The chain employs TRBV20-1 and TRBJ2-7; 9 bases line up with TRBD1. The trim removed 3 bases at V and 2 bases at J, leaving 2 bases unmatched. Germline CDR1 DFQATT, CDR2 SNEGSKA (reference sequence). This CDR3 has 13 residues. CDR3 sequence reads: CSASRDRAYEQYF. The DNA for the CDR3 is TGCAGTGCTAGCCGGGACAGGGCCTACGAGCAGTACTTC.

The V and J genes are TRBV10-1 and TRBJ2-3; 9 bases are a match to TRBD2. V was pared by 0 bases and J by 4 bases, with 8 bases of the junction left unmatched. This CDR3 has 17 amino acids. Looked up from germline, CDR1 is WNHNN and CDR2 is SYGVQD (reference sequence). This chain's CDR3 is CASSESGSGREADTQYF. In DNA form, the CDR3 reads TGCGCCAGCAGTGAGTCAGGTAGCGGGAGAGAGGCAGATACGCAGTATTTT.

The chain recombines TRBV19 with TRBJ1-1; tentative D call: TRBD1 (6 bases). The CDR3 runs to 13 residues. Germline V gives CDR1 LNHDA, CDR2 SQIVND (reference sequence). V was cut by 9 bases and J by 5 bases, with 16 bases left in between. The CDR3 DNA reads TGTGCCAGCCAAATGCAGGGGAAAACTGAAGCTTTCTTT. This sequence encodes CASQMQGKTEAFF. Together with reference TRBV19 and TRBJ1-1, the CDR3 gives the full variable domain: DGGITQSPKYLFRKEGQNVTLSCEQNLNHDAMYWYRQDPGQGLRLIYYSQIVNDFQKGDIAEGYSVSREKKESFPLTVTSAQKNPTAFYLCASQMQGKTEAFFGQGTRLTVV.

This clonotype was counted once. The rearrangement uses TRBV29-1 and TRBJ2-5; tentative D call: TRBD1 (5 bases). The CDR3 runs 13 residues. The V end was cut by 8 bases, the J end by 5 bases, with 18 bases between. Looked up from germline, CDR1 is SQVTM and CDR2 is ANQGSEA. The CDR3 spells CSHVGQGWETQYF. The CDR3 bases are TGCAGCCACGTTGGGCAGGGATGGGAGACCCAGTACTTC.

The chain uses TRBV29-1 and TRBJ2-5; D is undetermined. The germline V and J ends were trimmed by 7 bases and 5 bases, with 8 bases remaining between them. From germline, CDR1 is SQVTM and CDR2 ANQGSEA. There are 10 residues in the CDR3. The CDR3 DNA follows: TGCAGCGCTGATTTTGAGACCCAGTACTTC. Translating gives CSADFETQYF.

The V gene is TRBV5-8, the J gene TRBJ1-2; 7 bases fit TRBD1. V shed 5 bases and J 4 bases; nucleotides not matched to a gene: 8. The germline V gene has CDR1 SGHTS and CDR2 YDEGEE. CDR3 length: 14 amino acids. CDR3 bases: TGTGCCAGCAGTTACGACAGGGCACCCTATGGCTACACCTTC. Protein product: CASSYDRAPYGYTF.